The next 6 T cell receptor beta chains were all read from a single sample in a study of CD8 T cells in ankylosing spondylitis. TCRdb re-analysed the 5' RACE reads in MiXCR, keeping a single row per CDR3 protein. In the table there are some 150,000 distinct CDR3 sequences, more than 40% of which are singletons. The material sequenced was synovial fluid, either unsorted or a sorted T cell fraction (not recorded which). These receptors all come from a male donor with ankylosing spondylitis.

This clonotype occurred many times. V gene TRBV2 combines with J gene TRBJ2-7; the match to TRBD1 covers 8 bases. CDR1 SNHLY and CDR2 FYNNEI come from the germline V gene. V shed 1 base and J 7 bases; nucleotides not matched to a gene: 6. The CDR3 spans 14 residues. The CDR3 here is CASSEGTGYGEQYF. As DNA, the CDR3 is TGTGCCAGCAGTGAAGGGACAGGGTATGGTGAGCAGTACTTC.

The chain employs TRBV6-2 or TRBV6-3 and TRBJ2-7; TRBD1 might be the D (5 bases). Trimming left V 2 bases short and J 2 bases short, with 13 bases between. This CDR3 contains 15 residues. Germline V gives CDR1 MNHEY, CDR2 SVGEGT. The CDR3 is CASSYVLTETYEQYF. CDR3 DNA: TGTGCCAGCAGTTACGTCTTGACAGAAACCTACGAGCAGTACTTC.

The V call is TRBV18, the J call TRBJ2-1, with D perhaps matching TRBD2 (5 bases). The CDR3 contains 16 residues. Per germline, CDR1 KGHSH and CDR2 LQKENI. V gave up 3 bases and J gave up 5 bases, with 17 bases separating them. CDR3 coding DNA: TGTGCCAGCTCACCCCTTGGGAGCCTCAATGACAATGAGCAGTTCTTC. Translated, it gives CASSPLGSLNDNEQFF.

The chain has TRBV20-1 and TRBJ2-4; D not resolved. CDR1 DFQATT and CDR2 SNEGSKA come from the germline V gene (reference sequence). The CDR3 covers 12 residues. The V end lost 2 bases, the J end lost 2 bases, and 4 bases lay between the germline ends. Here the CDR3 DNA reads TGCAGTGCTAGACGAACCAAAAACATTCAGTACTTC. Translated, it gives CSARRTKNIQYF.

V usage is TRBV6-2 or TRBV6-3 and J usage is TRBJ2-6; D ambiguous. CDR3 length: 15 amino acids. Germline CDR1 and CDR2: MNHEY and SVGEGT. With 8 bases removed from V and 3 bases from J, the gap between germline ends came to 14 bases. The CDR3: CASLTPEDGANVLTF. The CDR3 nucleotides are TGTGCCAGCCTTACTCCAGAGGATGGGGCCAACGTCCTGACTTTC.

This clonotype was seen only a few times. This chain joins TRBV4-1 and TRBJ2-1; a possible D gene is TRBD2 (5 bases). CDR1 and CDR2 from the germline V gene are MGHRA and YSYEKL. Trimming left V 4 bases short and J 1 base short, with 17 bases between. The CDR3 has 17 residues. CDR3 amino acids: CASSRNGKLPSYNEQFF. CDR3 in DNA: TGCGCCAGCAGCCGCAACGGGAAGTTACCGTCCTACAATGAGCAGTTCTTC.